Listed below are T cell receptor beta chains from one sample, sequenced in a study of regulatory T cells in long-lasting Graves disease. TCRdb called the multiplex PCR reads again in MiXCR, with one record for every CDR3 protein. The table records around 420,000 distinct CDR3 sequences, over 12% of them present only once. The same data also contributed to another study, on T cells in Graves' hyperthyroidism and ophthalmopathy.

The sequencing used peripheral blood mononuclear cells (PBMCs), collected at new diagnosis, from a patient treated with antithyroid drugs. The source of these receptors is a middle-aged woman with Graves disease. The CDR3 runs from the conserved cysteine through the conserved F or W. The order of the fields is clone size, V gene, J gene, D gene, CDR3 DNA, CDR3 protein. The D gene is left open where the match is weak. A row's size may be missing; if present it is once, few, many or a size class.

many,TRBV28,TRBJ2-7,TRBD1,TGTGCCAGCAGCCCTCCCGGGACAGGGATCTACGAGCAGTACTTC,CASSPPGTGIYEQYF
many,TRBV25-1,TRBJ2-2,.,TGTGCCAGCAGTGAATATATATATACCCCAGAGGGGGAGAACACCGGGGAGCTGTTTTTT,CASSEYIYTPEGENTGELFF
many,TRBV19,TRBJ2-7,.,TGTGCCAGTAGTATTAGCCAGGGGTACTACGAGCAGTACTTC,CASSISQGYYEQYF
few,TRBV27,TRBJ2-1,TRBD2,TGTACCAGCAGTAGGGAACTAGCGGGAGTGGGTTCCTACAATGAGCAGTTCTTC,CTSSRELAGVGSYNEQFF
many,TRBV28,TRBJ1-3,TRBD1,TGTGCCAGCAATACAGGGGGCCCTGGAAACACCATATATTTT,CASNTGGPGNTIYF
few,TRBV6-5,TRBJ1-1,.,TGTGCCAGCAGTTACGCACCAGGTGAAGCTTTCTTT,CASSYAPGEAFF
many,TRBV2,TRBJ2-1,.,TGTGCCAGCCATTTGGAGGGGGGGGTCCTCGATGAGCAGTTCTTC,CASHLEGGVLDEQFF
many,TRBV27,TRBJ1-6,TRBD1,TGTGCCAGCACAGGGGGCTCTTCACCCCTCCACTTT,CASTGGSSPLHF
many,TRBV13,TRBJ2-1,TRBD2,TGTGCCAGCAGCGGGAGGGCCCTCTATGAGCAGTTCTTC,CASSGRALYEQFF
few,TRBV12-3/TRBV12-4,TRBJ1-4,.,TGTGCCAGCAGTTTAACGGGTCCAGGACACCGGCATGAAAAACTGTTTTTT,CASSLTGPGHRHEKLFF
.,TRBV20-1,TRBJ1-2,TRBD1,TGCAGTGCTTCCACGACAGGGGGCGGTTATGGCTACACCTTC,CSASTTGGGYGYTF
.,TRBV12-5,TRBJ2-7,.,TGTGCTAGTGGTTTGGTACAAACGGGGGCTGAGCAGTACTTC,CASGLVQTGAEQYF
many,TRBV7-2,TRBJ2-1,.,TGTGCCAGCAGCCCTAGACCCTTAGGCGGGCTATACAATGAGCAGTTCTTC,CASSPRPLGGLYNEQFF
few,TRBV19,TRBJ2-7,TRBD1,TGTGCCAGTAGTAGCCGGGACAGGGGGCTCCACGAGCAGTACTTC,CASSSRDRGLHEQYF
many,TRBV15,TRBJ2-1,.,TGTGCCACCAGCCCAAGTAGGACAGACTACAATGAGCAGTTCTTC,CATSPSRTDYNEQFF
.,TRBV20-1,TRBJ1-5,.,TGCAGTGCAGAACCTCGGGCCCTGGGGGATCAGCCCCAGCATTTT,CSAEPRALGDQPQHF
many,TRBV28,TRBJ2-1,.,TGTGCCAGCAGGACCTGGGACCAAACGTTGATGGTGGATGAGCAGTTCTTC,CASRTWDQTLMVDEQFF
.,TRBV25-1,TRBJ2-1,.,TGTGCCAGCAGTGAAGTGGTCTTAGGACAGACTCTATACAATGAGCAGTTCTTC,CASSEVVLGQTLYNEQFF
many,TRBV27,TRBJ2-3,TRBD1,TGTGCCAGCAGACCGACAGGGGTGGGAGATACGCAGTATTTT,CASRPTGVGDTQYF
many,TRBV2,TRBJ1-1,TRBD1,TGTGCCAGCAGTGAAGGGGACAGGGGGACTGAAGCTTTCTTT,CASSEGDRGTEAFF
.,TRBV9,TRBJ2-6,.,TGTGCCAGCAGCGTTGGGGCGGGAAGATTCTCTGGGGCCAACGTCCTGACTTTC,CASSVGAGRFSGANVLTF
many,TRBV12-3/TRBV12-4,TRBJ1-2,TRBD1,TGTGCCAGCAGTTCATCACCAGGGGGCGCCCTTGACGGCTACACCTTC,CASSSSPGGALDGYTF
many,TRBV28,TRBJ1-1,.,TGTGCCAGCAGTTTATGGAGACTTAACACTGAAGCTTTCTTT,CASSLWRLNTEAFF
few,TRBV30,TRBJ2-1,TRBD2,TGTGCCTGGAGCGTGCTTAGCGGGAGGGTTTACAATGAGCAGTTCTTC,CAWSVLSGRVYNEQFF
many,TRBV18,TRBJ1-1,.,TGTGCCAGCTCACCTGAAGGGGGGAACACTGAAGCTTTCTTT,CASSPEGGNTEAFF
many,TRBV7-9,TRBJ1-5,.,TGTGCCAGCAGCTTAGCAGGGACCAATCAGCCCCAGCATTTT,CASSLAGTNQPQHF
few,TRBV4-1,TRBJ2-7,TRBD2,TGCGCCAGCAGCCAAGCGAAGGCAGCGGGAGCCAGCTCCTACGAGCAGTACTTC,CASSQAKAAGASSYEQYF
many,TRBV10-3,TRBJ1-1,.,TGTGCCATCAGTGATTTCCGAACGGACCGACGCACTGAAGCTTTCTTT,CAISDFRTDRRTEAFF
.,TRBV5-1,TRBJ2-5,TRBD1,TGCGCCAGCAGCTTCCGGACAGGGACCCAGGAGACCCAGTACTTC,CASSFRTGTQETQYF
many,TRBV28,TRBJ2-7,TRBD1,TGTGCCAGCAGCACACCCGGGACAGGGGGCTACGAGCAGTACTTC,CASSTPGTGGYEQYF
many,TRBV7-9,TRBJ2-1,.,TGTGCCAGCACCGGACAGAAGACCTACAATGAGCAGTTCTTC,CASTGQKTYNEQFF
many,TRBV2,TRBJ2-7,.,TGTGCCAGCAATCAGGGAGATGGGGGATACGAGCAGTACTTC,CASNQGDGGYEQYF
.,TRBV19,TRBJ2-5,.,TGTGCCAGTAGTATCCTTAGAGGGGGGACCCAGTACTTC,CASSILRGGTQYF
many,TRBV11-2,TRBJ2-3,.,TGTGCCAGCTCCAGCCTCCGCTTTGATACGCAGTATTTT,CASSSLRFDTQYF
.,TRBV29-1,TRBJ2-5,.,TGCAGCGTTGAAGAGGGGGTAACTACCCAGTACTTC,CSVEEGVTTQYF
.,TRBV19,TRBJ1-2,.,TGTGCCAGTAGTCCACAGGGCGGGTATGGCTACACCTTC,CASSPQGGYGYTF
few,TRBV12-5,TRBJ2-7,.,TGTGCTAGTGCCATTGGGTCTTACCCGAGCGGCGAGCAGTACTTC,CASAIGSYPSGEQYF
.,TRBV29-1,TRBJ2-1,.,TGCAGCGTCGGCTTAGAGGGAGCAAGTTTTCTGGGCGAGCAGTTCTTC,CSVGLEGASFLGEQFF
many,TRBV7-9,TRBJ2-5,.,TGTGCCAGCAGCTCAGCGGTACCGGAGACCCAGTACTTC,CASSSAVPETQYF
.,TRBV3-1,TRBJ1-1,.,TGTGCCAGCAGCCAAAACAGCCGGGGGGCTGAAGCTTTCTTT,CASSQNSRGAEAFF
many,TRBV7-9,TRBJ2-3,TRBD2,TGTGCCAGCAGCTCGACCGGGACTAGCGGGAGCACAGATACGCAGTATTTT,CASSSTGTSGSTDTQYF
.,TRBV4-1,TRBJ2-5,TRBD2,TGCGCCAGCAGCCAAGATCGGGTACTGGCTAGCGGGAGTGGTGAGACCCAGTACTTC,CASSQDRVLASGSGETQYF
many,TRBV5-6,TRBJ2-5,TRBD1,TGTGCCAGCAGCAGGGGACAGTTCCAAGAGACCCAGTACTTC,CASSRGQFQETQYF
many,TRBV12-5,TRBJ2-7,TRBD1,TGTGCTAGTGGTTCTATGACAGGGATTGGCTCCTACGAGCAGTACTTC,CASGSMTGIGSYEQYF
few,TRBV9,TRBJ2-1,.,TGTGCCAGCAGCGGAGGAGGGGGCAGCGACAATGAGCAGTTCTTC,CASSGGGGSDNEQFF
.,TRBV7-3,TRBJ2-5,TRBD2,TGTGCCAGCAGCAAAGGACGGACTAGCGGGAGAGAGACCCAGTACTTC,CASSKGRTSGRETQYF
many,TRBV18,TRBJ1-1,.,TGTGCCAGCTCACCCTCAGTTGACAACACTGAAGCTTTCTTT,CASSPSVDNTEAFF
many,TRBV2,TRBJ2-7,TRBD2,TGTGCCAGCGCCGGACTAGCCCCCTACGAGCAGTACTTC,CASAGLAPYEQYF
many,TRBV30,TRBJ2-1,TRBD1,TGTGCCTGGACCATCGGGACAGGGTTCGATGAGCAGTTCTTC,CAWTIGTGFDEQFF
many,TRBV12-3/TRBV12-4,TRBJ2-1,TRBD2,TGTGCCAGCAGTTTAGATTTAGCGGGAGCCCCCTACAATGAGCAGTTCTTC,CASSLDLAGAPYNEQFF
few,TRBV20-1,TRBJ2-7,.,TGCAGTGCTAAGCCTACGAGCTCCTACGAGCAGTACTTC,CSAKPTSSYEQYF
.,TRBV2,TRBJ2-1,TRBD2,TGTGCCAGCAGCTTAGATGGGGCGGGGGTCTACAATGAGCAGTTCTTC,CASSLDGAGVYNEQFF
many,TRBV24-1,TRBJ2-7,.,TGTGCCACCAGTGATTTCCCTGGGCAAGAGCAGTACTTC,CATSDFPGQEQYF
many,TRBV9,TRBJ2-3,.,TGTGCCAGCAGCCCCCAGACCAGCGGGTACACAGATACGCAGTATTTT,CASSPQTSGYTDTQYF